A single sample is the source of the 30 T cell receptor beta chains below, sequenced in a study of blood T cells in healthy people across ages. Alongside a J-beta primer mix, a sample-barcoded 5' primer served in a second PCR lasting roughly 6 to 12 cycles. TCRdb analysed the 5' RACE reads with MiXCR anew, one entry per CDR3 protein. Here the sample spans 790,000 or so distinct CDR3 sequences, roughly 46% being singletons. Source material: blood. These receptors all stem from an elderly man in good health.

This clonotype was observed at least ten times. Here the CDR3 DNA reads TGTGCCAGCAGCCTCGAGAGGCAGTTCTTC. Protein product: CASSLERQFF. The J gene is TRBJ2-1, the V gene TRBV7-2; D gene ambiguous. The CDR3 is 10 amino acids. CDR1 SGHTA and CDR2 FQGNSA come from the germline V gene. Between the trimmed V and J ends, which lost 5 bases and 12 bases, there was a span of 8 bases.

This clonotype has more than one count but fewer than ten. The chain combines TRBV3-1 with TRBJ2-1; the D is unclear. The CDR3 length is 15 residues. Germline V gene sequence: CDR1 LGHDT, CDR2 YNNKEL (reference sequence). With 0 bases removed from V and 4 bases from J, the gap between germline ends came to 10 bases. For the CDR3, the DNA is TGTGCCAGCAGCCAAGAACCCCATGCTTACAATGAGCAGTTCTTC. Translation: CASSQEPHAYNEQFF.

The V and J genes are TRBV6-6 and TRBJ2-5; 10 bases line up with TRBD2. The CDR3 extends over 13 amino acids. Germline lookup yields CDR1 MNHNY and CDR2 SVGAGI (reference sequence). CDR3: CATELAGQETQYF. CDR3 DNA sequence: TGTGCTACGGAACTAGCGGGACAGGAGACCCAGTACTTC.

This chain joins TRBV4-3 and TRBJ2-1; 7 bases agree with TRBD2. J was trimmed by 0 bases and V by 6 bases; bases with no gene match: 8. The CDR3 covers 16 residues. Looked up from germline, CDR1 is LGHNA and CDR2 is YSLEER. The CDR3 loop reads CASSHLAEASYNEQFF. CDR3 in DNA: TGCGCCAGCAGTCACCTAGCGGAAGCCTCCTACAATGAGCAGTTCTTC.

The chain carries TRBV5-1 and TRBJ2-3; TRBD1 aligns across 10 bases. The length of the CDR3 is 13 residues. The germline V gene encodes CDR1 SGHRS and CDR2 YFSETQ. V lost 4 bases to trimming and J lost 6 bases; unmatched junction nucleotides: 2. The DNA for the CDR3 is TGCGCCAGCAGCGGGACAGGGGACGATACGCAGTATTTT. Translated, it gives CASSGTGDDTQYF.

This rearrangement joins TRBV7-9 to TRBJ2-5; tentatively, D is TRBD2 (5 bases). V dropped 4 bases and J dropped 4 bases, with 13 bases sitting between them. This CDR3 spans 14 amino acids. Germline assignment: CDR1 SEHNR and CDR2 FQNEAQ (reference sequence). This chain's CDR3 is CASSSPSFAETQYF. The CDR3 DNA sequence: TGTGCCAGCAGCTCACCTAGCTTCGCAGAGACCCAGTACTTC.

This clonotype occurred a few times. This chain uses TRBV5-1 with TRBJ2-3; no reliable D call. CDR1 and CDR2 from the germline V gene are SGHRS and YFSETQ. CDR3 length: 15 residues. V lost 0 bases, J lost 6 bases, and 14 bases lay in between. CDR3: CASSLGAKNGDTQYF. CDR3 sequence (DNA): TGCGCCAGCAGCTTGGGGGCGAAGAATGGGGATACGCAGTATTTT.

CDR3 protein: CASSLAVVTGAYNEQFF. The CDR3 DNA follows: TGTGCCAGCAGCTTAGCGGTGGTCACAGGGGCTTACAATGAGCAGTTCTTC. The gene calls are TRBV7-9 and TRBJ2-1; 7 bases match TRBD1. CDR1 and CDR2 (germline): SEHNR, FQNEAQ (reference sequence). The CDR3 is 17 amino acids. J gave up 4 bases and V 0 bases, and 9 bases lay outside the gene matches.

The J gene is TRBJ2-3, the V gene TRBV5-1; no definite D call. The CDR3 length is 14 residues. V was shortened by 4 bases and J by 3 bases, with 12 bases between the two germline ends. CDR1 is SGHRS and CDR2 is YFSETQ in the germline V gene. As DNA, the CDR3 is TGCGCCAGCAGCCCCCTTGGAGTAACAGATACGCAGTATTTT. Protein product: CASSPLGVTDTQYF.

As to this clonotype: This may come from a read error, since a much larger clone is one base off. This chain uses TRBV20-1 with TRBJ1-4, with D tentatively TRBD1 (6 bases). This CDR3 comprises 15 residues. Germline-derived CDR1 and CDR2 are DFQATT and SNEGSKA (reference sequence). CDR3 DNA sequence: TGCAGTGCCCATACAGAGGGGGTGTCTAATAAAAAACTGTTTTTT. It codes for CSAHTEGVSNKKLFF.

At least ten counts were recorded for this clonotype. The chain is built from TRBV7-2 and TRBJ2-5, with 7 bases identical to TRBD2. The germline V gene has CDR1 SGHTA and CDR2 FQGNSA. CDR3 length: 15 residues. Trimming cost V 4 bases and J 2 bases; bases outside gene matches: 7. The CDR3, as DNA: TGTGCCAGCAGCTCGCGGGCTAGCGGACAAGAGACCCAGTACTTC. Its translation is CASSSRASGQETQYF.

The V gene is TRBV29-1, the J gene TRBJ2-1; 10 bases are shared with TRBD2. This CDR3 region has 15 residues. V trimming: 5 bases; J trimming: 2 bases; junction bases outside the gene matches: 6. Germline V gene lookup returns CDR1 SQVTM and CDR2 ANQGSEA. CDR3 amino acids: CSVRLAGAAYNEQFF. In DNA form, the CDR3 reads TGCAGCGTTCGGCTAGCGGGGGCTGCCTACAATGAGCAGTTCTTC.

The chain joins TRBV29-1 to TRBJ2-3; 7 bases line up with TRBD2. The trim removed 4 bases at V and 4 bases at J, leaving 8 bases unmatched. The CDR3 has 14 residues. Germline CDR1 is SQVTM and CDR2 is ANQGSEA. Here the CDR3 reads CSVVVGGPPDTQYF. CDR3 bases: TGCAGCGTTGTTGTGGGAGGGCCCCCAGATACGCAGTATTTT.

On this clonotype itself: This may stem from a read error, because a much larger clone lies one nucleotide away. The genes are TRBV11-2 and TRBJ2-5; 14 positions match TRBD2. This CDR3 has 16 residues. Germline V gene lookup returns CDR1 SGHAT and CDR2 FQNNGV. In DNA, the CDR3 is TGTGCCGGCAGCCTCGGGACTAGCGGGAGAGTACGGGCGCAGTACTTC. Translation: CAGSLGTSGRVRAQYF.

This clonotype has just a few counts. The rearrangement links TRBV10-3 to TRBJ2-1, with D perhaps matching TRBD1 (5 bases). There are 13 residues in the CDR3. Germline CDR1 ENHRY, CDR2 SYGVKD. V gave up 2 bases and J gave up 13 bases, with 15 bases separating them. CDR3: CAISEGHKETQFF. The CDR3 DNA is TGTGCCATCAGTGAGGGACACAAAGAGACCCAGTTCTTC.

The J gene is TRBJ2-5, the V gene TRBV11-1, with 7 bases aligning to TRBD1. The trim removed 5 bases at V and 2 bases at J, leaving 5 bases unmatched. CDR1 and CDR2 from the germline V gene are SGHAT and FQDESV (reference sequence). The CDR3 contains 14 residues. This chain's CDR3 is CASSRDRQQETQYF. The CDR3 DNA is TGTGCCAGCAGCCGGGACAGACAACAAGAGACCCAGTACTTC. Complete variable domain (other parts from reference TRBV11-1 and TRBJ2-5): EAEVAQSPRYKITEKSQAVAFWCDPISGHATLYWYRQILGQGPELLVQFQDESVVDDSQLPKDRFSAERLKGVDSTLKIQPAELGDSAMYLCASSRDRQQETQYFGPGTRLLVL.

The chain has TRBV7-2 and TRBJ2-5; no clear D. The germline V gene has CDR1 SGHTA and CDR2 FQGNSA. CDR3 length: 12 amino acids. The germline V and J ends were trimmed by 4 bases and 6 bases, with 9 bases remaining between them. The CDR3 is CASSSAWKTQYF. Written as DNA, the CDR3 is TGTGCCAGCAGCTCCGCTTGGAAGACCCAGTACTTC.

This chain links TRBV7-2 with TRBJ2-7; D call uncertain. Germline assignment: CDR1 SGHTA and CDR2 FQGNSA. The CDR3 length is 15 residues. Trimming left V 5 bases short and J 1 base short, with 15 bases between. The CDR3 sequence is CASSPDTSFSYEQYF. The CDR3, as DNA: TGTGCCAGCAGCCCCGATACCTCGTTTTCCTACGAGCAGTACTTC.

The chain couples TRBV28 to TRBJ2-5; 7 nucleotides agree with TRBD1. The DNA end is more similar to TRBJ2-7, so the J call may be wrong. Germline CDR1 MDHEN, CDR2 SYDVKM. The CDR3 consists of 15 residues. The CDR3 sequence: CESRGRGRGLIEQYF. The CDR3 bases are TGTGAAAGCCGGGGCCGGGGCAGGGGGTTGATCGAGCAGTACTTC.

V and J are TRBV7-9 and TRBJ2-7; 12 bases are a match to TRBD1. Judging by the DNA end, TRBJ2-4 fits better; the J call may be wrong. This CDR3 is 17 amino acids long. CDR1 SEHNR and CDR2 FQNEAQ come from the germline V gene (reference sequence). CDR3: CASSLIGTGGGKNIQYF. The CDR3 region has the DNA TGTGCCAGCAGCTTAATCGGGACAGGGGGCGGCAAAAACATTCAGTACTTC.

The genes are TRBV5-1 and TRBJ1-2; the D gene is possibly TRBD1 (6 bases). V dropped 0 bases and J dropped 1 base, with 13 bases sitting between them. Germline values: CDR1 SGHRS, CDR2 YFSETQ. This CDR3 comprises 16 residues. The DNA for the CDR3 is TGCGCCAGCAGCTTGGACAGGGCAAAAGATAACTATGGCTACACCTTC. Translation: CASSLDRAKDNYGYTF. Full variable domain (missing parts from reference TRBV5-1 and TRBJ1-2): KAGVTQTPRYLIKTRGQQVTLSCSPISGHRSVSWYQQTPGQGLQFLFEYFSETQRNKGNFPGRFSGRQFSNSRSEMNVSTLELGDSALYLCASSLDRAKDNYGYTFGSGTRLTVV.

The V gene is TRBV5-1, the J gene TRBJ2-3; the D is unclear. Between the trimmed V and J ends, which lost 5 bases and 6 bases, there was a span of 16 bases. This CDR3 is built from 14 residues. Germline CDR1 reads SGHRS; CDR2 reads YFSETQ. This CDR3 is CASSRDHDGDTQYF. The CDR3 coding sequence is TGCGCCAGCAGTCGCGACCACGATGGGGATACGCAGTATTTT. Drawing the rest from reference TRBV5-1 and TRBJ2-3, the complete variable domain is KAGVTQTPRYLIKTRGQQVTLSCSPISGHRSVSWYQQTPGQGLQFLFEYFSETQRNKGNFPGRFSGRQFSNSRSEMNVSTLELGDSALYLCASSRDHDGDTQYFGPGTRLTVL.

As concerns this clonotype: A read error may account for a junction end that differs from germline. Written as DNA, the CDR3 is TGTGCCAGCAGTGCCAACATTGAAGCTTTCTTT. This encodes CASSANIEAFF. The J gene is TRBJ1-1, the V gene TRBV28; D unresolved. The V gene's germline CDR1 is MDHEN and CDR2 SYDVKM. There are 11 residues in the CDR3.

The table lists this clonotype with many counts. V is TRBV7-9 and J is TRBJ1-2, with 7 bases lining up with TRBD1. V lost 4 bases, J lost 3 bases, and 5 bases stayed unmatched. There are 14 residues in the CDR3. Germline assignment: CDR1 SEHNR and CDR2 FQNEAQ (reference sequence). CDR3 sequence: CASSSRTGDYGYTF. The CDR3 bases are TGTGCCAGCAGCTCCCGGACAGGAGACTATGGCTACACCTTC.

There are a few counts of this clonotype. The gene calls are TRBV4-3 and TRBJ2-4; no firm D call. The V end lost 0 bases, the J end lost 8 bases, and 14 bases lay between the germline ends. Germline V gives CDR1 LGHNA, CDR2 YSLEER. The CDR3 sequence is 15 residues long. The CDR3 here is CASSQDGRFLDIQYF. For the CDR3, the DNA is TGCGCCAGCAGCCAAGATGGGCGGTTCTTGGACATTCAGTACTTC.

The CDR3 region has the DNA TGTGCCAGCAGCGTAGGGGCTAGCGGGGGAGGGACCCAGTACTTC. Its protein is CASSVGASGGGTQYF. The chain couples TRBV9 to TRBJ2-5; 10 positions match TRBD2. The CDR3 runs 15 residues. Germline V gene sequence: CDR1 SGDLS, CDR2 YYNGEE. V was pared by 0 bases and J by 7 bases, with 6 bases of the junction left unmatched.

This chain uses TRBV30 with TRBJ1-1, with D hard to call. Trimming cost V 3 bases and J 0 bases, with 5 bases left between them. CDR1 is GTSNPN, CDR2 SVGIG, per germline (reference sequence). This CDR3 comprises 12 residues. The chain's CDR3 is CAWRAMNTEAFF. The CDR3 DNA reads as TGTGCCTGGAGGGCTATGAACACTGAAGCTTTCTTT.

The chain uses TRBV20-1 and TRBJ2-3; the match to TRBD1 covers 10 bases. Germline-derived CDR1 and CDR2 are DFQATT and SNEGSKA (reference sequence). With V trimmed by 3 bases and J by 2 bases, 5 bases remained unmatched. The CDR3 contains 15 residues. The CDR3 DNA follows: TGCAGTGCTAGCCTGGGACAGGGGACCACAGATACGCAGTATTTT. This sequence encodes CSASLGQGTTDTQYF.

The sample holds a few counts of this clonotype. The rearrangement links TRBV30 to TRBJ2-5; D is possibly TRBD2 (5 bases). CDR1 is GTSNPN, CDR2 SVGIG, per germline (reference sequence). The CDR3 extends over 13 amino acids. V was trimmed by 2 bases and J by 5 bases, leaving 12 bases between them. The CDR3 is CAWSRAPGETQYF. For the CDR3, the DNA is TGTGCCTGGAGTCGAGCCCCGGGGGAGACCCAGTACTTC.

The chain uses TRBV4-2 and TRBJ2-7, with D unclear. The ends were cut back, 1 base at V and 6 bases at J, with 10 bases in the middle. Germline V gives CDR1 LGHNA, CDR2 YNFKEQ. This CDR3 contains 13 residues. For the CDR3, the DNA is TGTGCCAGCAGCCAAGTGTCTACGCTCGAGCAGTACTTC. Translation: CASSQVSTLEQYF.